This TCR beta chain was recorded in a study of Tregs in tolerant kidney transplant recipients. General observations from the study: Biological reproducibility was not directly addressed in this study. The most relevant donor-specific Treg TCRbeta repertoire apparently came from expansion with activated donor B cells.

Unstimulated Tregs (CD4+CD25+CD127-) and CD4+CD25- non-Tregs were sorted from PBMCs. The protocol was immunoSEQ multiplex PCR, while the TCRdb copy is restricted to in-frame clones and leaves out a portion. The sample consists of about 120,000 clones, about 90% of them appearing once. Concerning this clone: Antigen specificity is unknown.

The sequence was collected from a human donor in good health. Source material: CD4+ T cells from blood.

The CDR3 DNA reads TGCGCCAGCAGCTTGGGCATGTCCTACGAGCAGTACTTC. This codes for CASSLGMSYEQYF. The V gene is TRBV5-1, the J gene TRBJ2-7; the D is unclear. Looked up from germline, CDR1 is SGHRS and CDR2 is YFSETQ. V was trimmed by 0 bases and J by 1 base, leaving 5 bases between them. The CDR3 is 13 residues long.